This TCR beta chain was recovered during a study of blood T cell repertoires in COVID-19. The data were produced by immunoSEQ multiplex PCR, yet TCRdb's version contains in-frame clones alone and is incomplete. The table has a few hundred thousand clones, around 80% seen once. This CDR3 comprises 17 residues. Losses at the gene ends were 1 base for V and 1 base for J; bases not matched to a gene: 5. CDR1 and CDR2 (germline): MNHEY, SMNVEV (reference sequence). The chain joins TRBV27 to TRBJ1-1, with 11 nucleotides matching TRBD1. Sequencing input: peripheral blood. This TCR derives from a human donor in a cohort sampled during active COVID-19. CDR3 in amino acids: CASSLYWTGGWNTEAFF. As DNA, the CDR3 is TGTGCCAGCAGTTTATATTGGACAGGGGGCTGGAACACTGAAGCTTTCTTT.